The clone carrying this T cell receptor beta chain showed up just a few times. Its antigen is currently unknown. The data originate from a study of long-term antiretroviral therapy in people with HIV. The study's findings and limits: Once patients were on ART, diversity went higher but still fell short of transplant donor controls.

With survey level as its setting, the immunoSEQ assay was v3.0. Sequencing aimed at roughly 40,000-50,000 T-cell genomes per sample. Generated by immunoSEQ multiplex PCR, the TCRdb table keeps only in-frame clones and is missing some. The sample has 15,000 to 20,000 clones, around 76% seen once; the top ten hold about 6.9%. At minimum, one pre-ART and two post-ART PBMC samples were obtained from each donor. Every specimen provided roughly 1-10 million cryopreserved PBMC before DNA extraction took place. Looked up from germline, CDR1 is SNHLY and CDR2 is FYNNEI. The CDR3 is 15 amino acids. With V trimmed by 4 bases and J by 6 bases, 7 bases remained unmatched.

Sequenced here: unsorted PBMCs, sampled 2.2 years after starting antiretroviral therapy. The gene calls are TRBV2 and TRBJ2-1; 9 bases are shared with TRBD1. The TCR comes from a man aged 50-60 years with HIV. DNA for the CDR3: TGTGCCAGCAGTGGCGGACAGGGGCCCCCCAATGAGCAGTTCTTC. Translating it yields CASSGGQGPPNEQFF.